Below, one T cell receptor beta chain is given with its context. Its antigen is currently unknown. This record comes from a study of shared clonotypes between healthy human individuals. Study background: Donors were a couple of women and a few men aged 18 to 49.

From CD4+ cells came CD45RA+ naive and CD45RA-negative memory subsets. Each sorted subset replicate got 200 ng genomic DNA, about 33,000 genomes. Generated by immunoSEQ multiplex PCR, the TCRdb table keeps only in-frame clones and is missing some. The sample lists about 2 million clones; 95% were seen once. CDR1 and CDR2 (germline): GTSNPN, SVGIG (reference sequence). CDR3 length equals 14 residues. The V and J ends lost 0 bases and 5 bases respectively, with 11 bases between them. The study, taken as a whole, reports: Inspection by rarefaction showed sorted-subset sequencing to be incomplete despite large depth.

Sequenced sample: naive CD4+ T cells sorted from blood. Subset in this sample: CD45RA+ positively selected. This clonotype was sampled from a man aged 18-30 years in good health. The J gene is TRBJ1-5, the V gene TRBV30; no clear D. CDR3 loop: CAWSVVASDQPQHF. CDR3 DNA sequence: TGTGCCTGGAGTGTGGTGGCCAGCGATCAGCCCCAGCATTTT.